The 5 T cell receptor beta chains below were found in one sample sequenced in a study of T-cell reconstitution after alpha-beta-depleted transplantation in children. For TCRbeta, the library was prepared with unique molecular identifiers. A single record per CDR3 protein comes from TCRdb applying MiXCR to the PCR reads. The sample records roughly 790,000 distinct CDR3 sequences, about 15% being singletons. The input for sequencing was PBMCs, mostly from graft donor cells, taken 360 days after TCRalphabeta/CD19-depleted stem cell transplant. These receptors were taken from a male patient younger than 18 who had a stem cell transplant for acute lymphoblastic leukemia, so the T cells may come from the graft donor.

This clonotype was seen a few times. V usage is TRBV7-2 and J usage is TRBJ2-7, with 9 bases fitting TRBD2. The germline V gene has CDR1 SGHTA and CDR2 FQGNSA. V shed 4 bases, J shed 3 bases, and the junction held 10 bases outside the gene matches. The CDR3 covers 16 residues. The CDR3 sequence is CASSSTPGLALYEQYF. CDR3 nucleotide sequence: TGTGCCAGCAGCTCAACCCCGGGACTAGCTCTCTACGAGCAGTACTTC.

This sequence joins TRBV7-6 and TRBJ2-3; TRBD1 matches 9 bases. Per the germline V gene, CDR1 is SGHVS and CDR2 is FNYEAQ. There are 14 residues in the CDR3. After removal of 1 base from V and 11 bases from J, the junction contained 7 bases not matched to a gene. The CDR3 DNA sequence: TGTGCCAGCAGCTTAGTCCCGGGACAGGGACTGCAGTATTTT. As protein: CASSLVPGQGLQYF.

This clonotype was counted many times. The gene calls are TRBV20-1 and TRBJ2-7; D remains unclear. The V end was cut by 0 bases, the J end by 5 bases, with 14 bases between. The CDR3 has 14 amino acids. Germline V gene sequence: CDR1 DFQATT, CDR2 SNEGSKA (reference sequence). The CDR3 sequence is CSARDWRRSHEQYF. DNA of the CDR3: TGCAGTGCTAGAGATTGGCGAAGGTCCCACGAGCAGTACTTC.

As for this clonotype: Germline is not matched at one junction end, which may reflect a read error. The rearrangement joins TRBV12-3 or TRBV12-4 to TRBJ2-1, with D perhaps TRBD1 (5 bases). The CDR3 covers 11 residues. The CDR3: CASSYLGDRVF. For the CDR3, the DNA is TGTGCCAGCAGTTATCTAGGGGATAGGGTCTTC.

This clonotype was seen more than once but under ten times. V gene TRBV27 combines with J gene TRBJ2-7; D is undetermined. Germline loops: CDR1 MNHEY, CDR2 SMNVEV (reference sequence). V was shortened by 3 bases and J by 3 bases, with 9 bases between the two germline ends. The CDR3 spans 13 residues. The CDR3 sequence is CASSFSTNYEQYF. The CDR3 region has the DNA TGTGCCAGCAGTTTTAGCACCAACTACGAGCAGTACTTC.